The 2 T cell receptor beta chains below all came from one sample that was sequenced in a study of OX40 agonist ivuxolimab in advanced cancers. Libraries were prepared through the immunoSEQ multiplex PCR assay. TCRdb obtained this table from immuneACCESS and retained in-frame rearrangements with V and J assigned. These tables miss some clones; where compared with another copy, unresolved V genes account for less than half of the shortfall, and the remainder is unexplained. Within this sample are roughly 100,000 clones, with roughly 89% of them counted one time only. The top ten constitute 0.65% to 0.85% of the sample. This sample comprised CD4+ or CD8+ T cells sorted from blood, obtained in a trial of the OX40 agonist ivuxolimab. These receptors were collected from an adult with an advanced solid tumor such as melanoma, head and neck, liver or kidney cancer.

The chain has TRBV7-2 and TRBJ2-5, with 11 nucleotides matching TRBD2. CDR1 is SGHTA and CDR2 is FQGNSA in the germline V gene. The V gene end was trimmed by 1 base and the J gene end by 4 bases; junction bases not matched to a gene: 8. This CDR3 has 17 residues. CDR3 nucleotide sequence: TGTGCCAGCAGCTTAGAACTTTGGCTAGCGGGAGGAGAGACCCAGTACTTC. It codes for CASSLELWLAGGETQYF.

The V and J genes are TRBV5-6 and TRBJ2-1; D may be TRBD2 (6 bases). The germline CDR1 and CDR2 sequences are SGHDT and YYEEEE. The CDR3 runs 12 residues. The ends were cut back, 4 bases at V and 7 bases at J, with 9 bases in the middle. In DNA form, the CDR3 reads TGTGCCAGCAGCCTGAGCGGGAATGAGCAGTTCTTC. Protein: CASSLSGNEQFF.